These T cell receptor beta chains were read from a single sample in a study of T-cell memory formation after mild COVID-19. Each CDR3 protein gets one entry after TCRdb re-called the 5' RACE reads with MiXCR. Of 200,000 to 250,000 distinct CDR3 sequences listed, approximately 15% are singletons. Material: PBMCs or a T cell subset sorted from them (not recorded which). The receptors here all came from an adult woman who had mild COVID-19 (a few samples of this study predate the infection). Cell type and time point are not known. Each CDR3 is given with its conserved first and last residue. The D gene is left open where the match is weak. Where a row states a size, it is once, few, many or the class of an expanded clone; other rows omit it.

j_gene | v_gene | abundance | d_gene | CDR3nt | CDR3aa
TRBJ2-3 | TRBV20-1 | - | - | TGCAGTGCTGCCCCGGAGGGGGATACGCAGTATTTT | CSAAPEGDTQYF
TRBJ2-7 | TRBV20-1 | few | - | TGCAGTGCTAGAGGTTGGGGTTTTACGGGGTCGGGTGACTCCTACGAGCAGTACTTC | CSARGWGFTGSGDSYEQYF
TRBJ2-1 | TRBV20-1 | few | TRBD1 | TGCAGTGCTAGAGCCCGGGACAGGGGGTTCAATGAGCAGTTCTTC | CSARARDRGFNEQFF
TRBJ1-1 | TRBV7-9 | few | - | TGTGCCAGCAGCTTAGTTAGGGTCAACACTGAAGCTTTCTTT | CASSLVRVNTEAFF
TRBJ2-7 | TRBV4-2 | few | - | TGTGCCAGCAGCCAATCGGGACAAGCCTACGAGCAGTACTTC | CASSQSGQAYEQYF
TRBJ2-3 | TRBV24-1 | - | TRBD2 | TGTGCCACCAGTGATAGAGGAGGCCTAGCGGAAGACTCCGGGGATACGCAGTATTTT | CATSDRGGLAEDSGDTQYF
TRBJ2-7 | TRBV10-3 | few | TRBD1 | TGTGCCATCAGTGAGTGGACGGGACAGGAGTCCTACGAGCAGTACTTC | CAISEWTGQESYEQYF
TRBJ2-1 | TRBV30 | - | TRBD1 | TGTGCCTGGGGGTCCGGGACAGCGAGATCTGAGCAGTTCTTC | CAWGSGTARSEQFF
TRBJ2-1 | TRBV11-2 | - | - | TGTGCCAGCAGCTTTACTAGCTCCTACAATGAGCAGTTCTTC | CASSFTSSYNEQFF
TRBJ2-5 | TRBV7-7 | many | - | TGTGCCAGCAGAGCTACAGGGGGACTACAAGAGACCCAGTACTTC | CASRATGGLQETQYF
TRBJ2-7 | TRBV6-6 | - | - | TGTGCCAGCAGTAATGGGGGGCCAGCCTACGAGCAGTACTTC | CASSNGGPAYEQYF
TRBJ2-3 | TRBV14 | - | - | TGTGCCAGCAGCCAAGAGTGGGCCAGGAATACGCAGTATTTT | CASSQEWARNTQYF
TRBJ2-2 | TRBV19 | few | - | TGTGCCAGTAGTACCACCAGAACCGGGGAGCTGTTTTTT | CASSTTRTGELFF
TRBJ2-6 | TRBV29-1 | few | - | TGCAGCGTTGTCTCTGGGGCCAACGTCCTGACTTTC | CSVVSGANVLTF
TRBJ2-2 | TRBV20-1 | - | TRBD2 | TGCAGTGCCAGGCGGGAGGGGAACACCGGGGAGCTGTTTTTT | CSARREGNTGELFF
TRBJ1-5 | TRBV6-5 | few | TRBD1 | TGTGCCAGCAGTCGCATTCAGGGGGCGATCGGCAATCAGCCCCAGCATTTT | CASSRIQGAIGNQPQHF
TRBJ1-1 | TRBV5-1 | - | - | TGCGCCAGCACCGGGGGGGGAGTCACTGAAGCTTTCTTT | CASTGGGVTEAFF
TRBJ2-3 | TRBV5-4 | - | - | TGTGCCAGCAGCTTGGACGGGCTGTACACAGATACGCAGTATTTT | CASSLDGLYTDTQYF
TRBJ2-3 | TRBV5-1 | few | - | TGCGCCAGCAGCCCTACCTCTAGCGCCGGCACAGATACGCAGTATTTT | CASSPTSSAGTDTQYF
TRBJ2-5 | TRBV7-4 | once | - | TGTGCCAGCCCCCATGAGGGGGAAGAGACCCAGTACTTC | CASPHEGEETQYF
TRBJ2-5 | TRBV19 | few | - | TGTGCCAGTGCACCGGGACGCCAAGAGACCCAGTACTTC | CASAPGRQETQYF
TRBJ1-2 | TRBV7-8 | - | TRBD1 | TGTGCCAGCAGCTCAGACAGGGGGGGCTACACCTTC | CASSSDRGGYTF
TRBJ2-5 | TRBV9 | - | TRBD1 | TGTGCCAGCAGCACGGGACAGGGGGACGAGACCCAGTACTTC | CASSTGQGDETQYF
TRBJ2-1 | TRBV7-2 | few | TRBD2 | TGTGCCAGCAGCCCTCAGACTAGCGGGAGTGGCCATGAGCAGTTCTTC | CASSPQTSGSGHEQFF
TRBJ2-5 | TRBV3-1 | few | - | TGTGCCAGCAGCCAAGATGAAGGTTTCTTCTCGTACCAAGAGACCCAGTACTTC | CASSQDEGFFSYQETQYF
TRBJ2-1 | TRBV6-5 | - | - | TGTGCCAGCAGAAGGACCCTTGGCTCCTACAATGAGCAGTTCTTC | CASRRTLGSYNEQFF
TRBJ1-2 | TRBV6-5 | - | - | TGTGCCAGCAGTTCCAACCCGGTATTGGGCTATGGCTACACCTTC | CASSSNPVLGYGYTF
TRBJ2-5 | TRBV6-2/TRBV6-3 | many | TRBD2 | TGTGCCAGCAGTCAGAGGACTAGCGGGAGGGGCACATATCGTGAGACCCAGTACTTC | CASSQRTSGRGTYRETQYF
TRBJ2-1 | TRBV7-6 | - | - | TGTGCCAGCAGCTTAGCGCCTGGCGGAAATGAGCAGTTCTTC | CASSLAPGGNEQFF
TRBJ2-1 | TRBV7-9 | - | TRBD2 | TGTGCCAGCAGCTTCGGGACTAGCGGGAAAGATGAGCAGTTCTTC | CASSFGTSGKDEQFF
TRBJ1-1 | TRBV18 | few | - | TGTGCCAGCTCAGGGACGCAACGGCTTCGCACTGAAGCTTTCTTT | CASSGTQRLRTEAFF
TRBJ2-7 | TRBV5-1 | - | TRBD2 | TGCGCCAGCAGCCTTGGGACTAGCGGGGCTGGCTACGAGCAGTACTTC | CASSLGTSGAGYEQYF
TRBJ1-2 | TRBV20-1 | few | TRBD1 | TGCAGTGCCTTGGACAGGAACACTAACTATGGCTACACCTTC | CSALDRNTNYGYTF
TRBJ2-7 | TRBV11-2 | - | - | TGTGCCAGCAGCACCCCGGGGGACGAGCAGTACTTC | CASSTPGDEQYF
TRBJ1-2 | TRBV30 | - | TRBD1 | TGTGCCTGGAGTGACCGACAGGGTCCACCGGCCTTC | CAWSDRQGPPAF
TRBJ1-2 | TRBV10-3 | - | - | TGTGCCATCAGTGAGTCCGGGGGTTTGGATGGCTACACCTTC | CAISESGGLDGYTF
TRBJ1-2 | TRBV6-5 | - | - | TGTGCCAGCAGCACAAGAGGGGTCTTGGCCTTC | CASSTRGVLAF
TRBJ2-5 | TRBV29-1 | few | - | TGCAGCGTTGAAGCAGGGTACCAAGAGACCCAGTACTTC | CSVEAGYQETQYF
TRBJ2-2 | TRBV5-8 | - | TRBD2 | TGTGCCAGCAGCTGGAGGGCCCTAGCGGGGACCGGGGAGCTGTTTTTT | CASSWRALAGTGELFF
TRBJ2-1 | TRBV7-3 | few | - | TGTGCCAGCAGCTCCCCTCTTCAGGGCGAGCAGTTCTTC | CASSSPLQGEQFF
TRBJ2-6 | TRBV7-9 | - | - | TGTGCCAGCCCACCCGGGGGTAGGGGGGCCAACGTCCTGACTTTC | CASPPGGRGANVLTF
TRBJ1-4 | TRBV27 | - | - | TGTGCCAGCAGTAAAATCCATGAAAAACTGTTTTTT | CASSKIHEKLFF
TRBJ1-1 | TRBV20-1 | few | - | TGCAGTGCTAGTGCGTCAGTTTACCTAAGACGGAACACTGAAGCTTTCTTT | CSASASVYLRRNTEAFF
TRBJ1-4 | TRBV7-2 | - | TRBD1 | TGTGCCAGCAGCGGAACTCGGGACAGGTTAAATGAAAAACTGTTTTTT | CASSGTRDRLNEKLFF
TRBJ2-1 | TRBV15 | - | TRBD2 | TGTGCCACCAGCAGAGGGGGACTAGCGGGAGGCGGCTTCGATGAGCAGTTCTTC | CATSRGGLAGGGFDEQFF
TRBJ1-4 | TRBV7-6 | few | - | TGTGCCAGCAGCTTGGTGGAGAGGGTTAATGAAAAACTGTTTTTT | CASSLVERVNEKLFF
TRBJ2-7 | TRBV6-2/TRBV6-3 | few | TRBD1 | TGTGCCAGCAGACGGACAGGGAGGATCGGCGAGCAGTACTTC | CASRRTGRIGEQYF
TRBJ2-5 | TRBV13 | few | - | TGTGCCAGCAGCTTAGGAGCAGGGCTGGGAGAGACCCAGTACTTC | CASSLGAGLGETQYF
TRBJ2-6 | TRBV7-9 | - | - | TGTGCCAGCAGCTCAGTGGCCGGGGCCAACGTCCTGACTTTC | CASSSVAGANVLTF
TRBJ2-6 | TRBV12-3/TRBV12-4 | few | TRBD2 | TGTGCCAGCAGTTTGCGGGGGACCGGGGCCAACGTCCTGACTTTC | CASSLRGTGANVLTF
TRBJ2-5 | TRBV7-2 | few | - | TGTGCCAGCAGCGGCTTCCGGGACTCGAAAGAGACCCAGTACTTC | CASSGFRDSKETQYF
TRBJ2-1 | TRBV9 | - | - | TGTGCCAGCAGCGTTCAGACAAACCTTGGGGATGAGCAGTTCTTC | CASSVQTNLGDEQFF
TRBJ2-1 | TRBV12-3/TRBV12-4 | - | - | TGTGCCAGCAGTTCTGCCAGGGTGGCGGGTGGTGGGAATGAGCAGTTCTTC | CASSSARVAGGGNEQFF
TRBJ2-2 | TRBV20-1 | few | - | TGCAGTGCTAGTTCGCAGGAGTCGTACACCGGGGAGCTGTTTTTT | CSASSQESYTGELFF
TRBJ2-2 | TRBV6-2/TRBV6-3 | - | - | TGTGCCAGCAGGAGAGACACGAACACCGGGGAGCTGTTTTTT | CASRRDTNTGELFF